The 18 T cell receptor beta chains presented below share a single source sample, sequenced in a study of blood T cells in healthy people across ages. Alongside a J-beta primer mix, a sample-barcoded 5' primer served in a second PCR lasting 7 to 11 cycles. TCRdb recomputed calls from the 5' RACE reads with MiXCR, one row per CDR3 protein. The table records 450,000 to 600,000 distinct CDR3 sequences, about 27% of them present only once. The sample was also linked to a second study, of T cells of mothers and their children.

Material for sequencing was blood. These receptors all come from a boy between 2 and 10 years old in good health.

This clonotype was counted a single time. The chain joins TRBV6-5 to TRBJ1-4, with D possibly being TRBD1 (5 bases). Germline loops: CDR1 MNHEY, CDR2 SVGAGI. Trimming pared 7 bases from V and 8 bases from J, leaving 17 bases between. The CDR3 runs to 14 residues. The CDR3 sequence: CASTRQRGEEKLFF. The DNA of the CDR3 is TGTGCCAGCACTCGCCAGCGGGGGGAAGAAAAACTGTTTTTT.

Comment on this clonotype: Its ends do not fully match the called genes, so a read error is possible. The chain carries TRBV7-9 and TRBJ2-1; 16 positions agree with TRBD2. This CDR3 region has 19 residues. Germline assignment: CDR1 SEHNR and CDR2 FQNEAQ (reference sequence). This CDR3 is CASSPPGLAGGSSYNEPFF. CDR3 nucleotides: TGTGCCAGCAGCCCTCCGGGACTAGCGGGAGGGAGCTCCTACAATGAGCCGTTCTTC.

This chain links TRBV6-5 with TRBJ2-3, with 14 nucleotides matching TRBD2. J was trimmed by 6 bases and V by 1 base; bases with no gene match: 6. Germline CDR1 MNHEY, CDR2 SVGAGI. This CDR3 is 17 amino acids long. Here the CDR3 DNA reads TGTGCCAGCAGTTACTACGGACTAGCGGGAGGCGGGGATACGCAGTATTTT. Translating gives CASSYYGLAGGGDTQYF.

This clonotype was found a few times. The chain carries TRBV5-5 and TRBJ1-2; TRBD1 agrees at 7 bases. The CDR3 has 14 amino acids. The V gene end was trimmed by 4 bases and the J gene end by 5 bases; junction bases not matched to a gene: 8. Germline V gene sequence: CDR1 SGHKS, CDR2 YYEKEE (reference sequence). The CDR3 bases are TGTGCCAGCAGCCACGCCGGACAGGAATATGGCTACACCTTC. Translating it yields CASSHAGQEYGYTF. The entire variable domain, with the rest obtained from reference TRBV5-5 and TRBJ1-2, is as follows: DAGVTQSPTHLIKTRGQQVTLRCSPISGHKSVSWYQQVLGQGPQFIFQYYEKEERGRGNFPDRFSARQFPNYSSELNVNALLLGDSALYLCASSHAGQEYGYTFGSGTRLTVV.

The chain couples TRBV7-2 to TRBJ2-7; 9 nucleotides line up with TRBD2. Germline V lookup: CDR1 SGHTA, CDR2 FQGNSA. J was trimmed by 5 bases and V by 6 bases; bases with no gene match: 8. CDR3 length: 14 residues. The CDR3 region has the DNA TGTGCCAGCAGGAATAGCGGGAGCTTCAACGAGCAGTACTTC. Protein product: CASRNSGSFNEQYF.

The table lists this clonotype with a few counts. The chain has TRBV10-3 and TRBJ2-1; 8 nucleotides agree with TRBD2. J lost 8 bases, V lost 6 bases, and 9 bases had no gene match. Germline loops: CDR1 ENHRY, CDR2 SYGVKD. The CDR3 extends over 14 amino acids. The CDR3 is CAIRGLGLADEQFF. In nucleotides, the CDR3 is TGTGCCATCAGGGGGCTCGGACTAGCCGATGAGCAGTTCTTC.

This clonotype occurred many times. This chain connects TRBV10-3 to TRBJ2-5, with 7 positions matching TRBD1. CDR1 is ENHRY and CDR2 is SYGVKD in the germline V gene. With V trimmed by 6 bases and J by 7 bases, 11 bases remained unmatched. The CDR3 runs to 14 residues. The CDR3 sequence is CAISLGQEIGTQYF. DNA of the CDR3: TGTGCCATCAGCCTAGGACAGGAGATAGGGACCCAGTACTTC.

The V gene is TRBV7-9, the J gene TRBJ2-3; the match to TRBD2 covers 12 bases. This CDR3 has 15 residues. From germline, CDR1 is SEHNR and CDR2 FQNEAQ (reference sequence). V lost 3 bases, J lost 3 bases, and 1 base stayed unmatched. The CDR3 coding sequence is TGTGCCAGCAGCTTGACTAGCGGGAGAACAGATACGCAGTATTTT. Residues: CASSLTSGRTDTQYF. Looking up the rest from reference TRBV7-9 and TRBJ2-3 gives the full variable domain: DTGVSQNPRHKITKRGQNVTFRCDPISEHNRLYWYRQTLGQGPEFLTYFQNEAQLEKSRLLSDRFSAERPKGSFSTLEIQRTEQGDSAMYLCASSLTSGRTDTQYFGPGTRLTVL.

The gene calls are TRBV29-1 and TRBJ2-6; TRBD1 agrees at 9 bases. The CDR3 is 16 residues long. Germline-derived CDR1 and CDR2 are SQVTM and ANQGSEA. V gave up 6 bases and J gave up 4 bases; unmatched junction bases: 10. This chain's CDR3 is CSVRDRALGGANVLTF. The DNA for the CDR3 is TGCAGCGTGAGGGACAGGGCTCTTGGCGGGGCCAACGTCCTGACTTTC.

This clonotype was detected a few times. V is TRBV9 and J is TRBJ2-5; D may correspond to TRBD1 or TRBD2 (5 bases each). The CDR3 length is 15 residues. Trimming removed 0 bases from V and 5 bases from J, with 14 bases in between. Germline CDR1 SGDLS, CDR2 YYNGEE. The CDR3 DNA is TGTGCCAGCAGCGTAGAGGGGACGGCCACCGAGACCCAGTACTTC. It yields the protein CASSVEGTATETQYF. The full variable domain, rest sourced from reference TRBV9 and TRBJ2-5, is DSGVTQTPKHLITATGQRVTLRCSPRSGDLSVYWYQQSLDQGLQFLIQYYNGEERAKGNILERFSAQQFPDLHSELNLSSLELGDSALYFCASSVEGTATETQYFGPGTRLLVL.

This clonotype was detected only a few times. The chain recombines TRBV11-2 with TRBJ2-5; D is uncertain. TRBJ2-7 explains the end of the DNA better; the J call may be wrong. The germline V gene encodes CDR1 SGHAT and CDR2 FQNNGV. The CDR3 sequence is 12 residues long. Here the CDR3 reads CASSLILDEQYF. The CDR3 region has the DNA TGTGCCAGCAGCTTAATCCTTGACGAGCAGTACTTC.

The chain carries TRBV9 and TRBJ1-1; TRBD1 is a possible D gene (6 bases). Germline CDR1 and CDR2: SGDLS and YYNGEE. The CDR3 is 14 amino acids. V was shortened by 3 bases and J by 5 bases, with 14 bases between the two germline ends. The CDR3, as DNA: TGTGCCAGCAGCGGACCACGGCAGGGGACTGAAGCTTTCTTT. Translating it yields CASSGPRQGTEAFF.

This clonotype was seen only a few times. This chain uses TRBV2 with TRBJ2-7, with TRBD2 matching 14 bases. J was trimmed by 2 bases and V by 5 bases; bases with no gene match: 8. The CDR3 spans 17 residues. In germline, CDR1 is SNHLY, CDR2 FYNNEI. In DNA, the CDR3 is TGTGCCAGCAGTCCGGGACTAGCGGGGGTTCCCCCCTACGAGCAGTACTTC. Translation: CASSPGLAGVPPYEQYF.

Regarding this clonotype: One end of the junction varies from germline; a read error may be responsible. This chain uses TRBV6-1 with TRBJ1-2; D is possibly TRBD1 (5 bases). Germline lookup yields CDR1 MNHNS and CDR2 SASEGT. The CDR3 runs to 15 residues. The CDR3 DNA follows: TGTGCCAGCAGTGAAGAAGCAGGGAACATGAGTGGCCACACCTTC. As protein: CASSEEAGNMSGHTF.

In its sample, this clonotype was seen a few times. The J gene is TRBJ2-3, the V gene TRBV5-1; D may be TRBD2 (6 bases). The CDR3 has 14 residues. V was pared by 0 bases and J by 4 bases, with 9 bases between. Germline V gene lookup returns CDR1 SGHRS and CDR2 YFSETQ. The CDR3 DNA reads TGCGCCAGCAGCTTGGAGACGGGAGCAGATACGCAGTATTTT. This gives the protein CASSLETGADTQYF. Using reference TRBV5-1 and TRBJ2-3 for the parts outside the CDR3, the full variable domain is KAGVTQTPRYLIKTRGQQVTLSCSPISGHRSVSWYQQTPGQGLQFLFEYFSETQRNKGNFPGRFSGRQFSNSRSEMNVSTLELGDSALYLCASSLETGADTQYFGPGTRLTVL.

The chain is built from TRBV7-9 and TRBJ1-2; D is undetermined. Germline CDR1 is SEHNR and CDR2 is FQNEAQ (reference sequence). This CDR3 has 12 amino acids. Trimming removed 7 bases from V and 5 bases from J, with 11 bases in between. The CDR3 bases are TGTGCCAGCACCCACAGACTTTATGGCTACACCTTC. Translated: CASTHRLYGYTF.

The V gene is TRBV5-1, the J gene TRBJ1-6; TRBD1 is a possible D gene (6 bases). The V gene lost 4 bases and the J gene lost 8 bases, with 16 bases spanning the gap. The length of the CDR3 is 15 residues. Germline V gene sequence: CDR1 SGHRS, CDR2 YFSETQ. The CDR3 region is CASSLRAGEDSPLHF. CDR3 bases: TGCGCCAGCAGCCTCCGGGCAGGGGAAGATTCACCCCTCCACTTT.

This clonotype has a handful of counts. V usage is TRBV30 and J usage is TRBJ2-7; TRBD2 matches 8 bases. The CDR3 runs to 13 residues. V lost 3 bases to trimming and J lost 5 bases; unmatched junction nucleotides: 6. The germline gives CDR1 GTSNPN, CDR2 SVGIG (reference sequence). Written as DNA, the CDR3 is TGTGCCTGGAGGCGGGGGGAGGTGAACGAGCAGTACTTC. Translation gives CAWRRGEVNEQYF.